This T cell receptor beta chain appears in the sequencing data of a study of blood T cell repertoires in COVID-19 (dated by TCRdb to about 2020). Study-wide context: Collaborator samples came from the United States, Italy and Spain and covered acute and convalescent phases of COVID-19. The samples were drawn from two sources: the first 160 participants of the ongoing ImmuneRACE study, and 1,000 to 1,500 subjects contributed by 6 global collaborators. Where available, HLA class I and class II types were obtained from metadata supplied by the sample provider rather than from assay-based typing. The dataset comprised deeply sampled blood TCRbeta repertoires from subjects exposed to, actively infected with, or recovered from COVID-19. The sample metadata nearly always contained a de-identified subject ID, COVID-19 status, age in years and sex. The repertoires were released in a freely available public database meant as a resource for research on the immune response to SARS-CoV-2. The material from the prospective study consisted of cDNA or gDNA derived from T cells, B-cell-depleted T cells, or PBMCs.

Broad study findings and their caveats: The amount of clinical and demographic metadata varied by source and participant and was provided uncurated.

In the case of this clone: Its cognate antigen has yet to be identified. Per-nucleotide qualities are absent, and no much larger clonotype sits a single base away.

Cut back by 2 bases and 2 bases, the V and J ends lie 9 bases apart. CDR3 length: 14 amino acids, cysteine to phenylalanine. Only the CDR3 DNA is retained, 42 bases long and in frame from the first base. CDR1 is given as SGHTS and CDR2 as YDEGEE, both from the germline V gene. The immunoSEQ Assay, a bias-controlled multiplex PCR, was used to amplify TCRbeta CDR3 regions from genomic DNA. The paper's processing steps were these. The number of nucleated cells in each sample was estimated by amplification of reference gene primers within the assay. To quantify the absolute abundance of each unique TCRbeta CDR3 rearrangement, sequence reads were collapsed and filtered. For each sample, productive Simpson clonality was calculated by taking the square root of Simpson's diversity index across productive rearrangements. TCRdb took over this immuneACCESS table, retaining in-frame rearrangements with V and J assigned. Such tables are incomplete; in checked studies, under half of the missing clones stem from an unresolved V gene, and the remainder is unexplained. V, J and clone size were drawn from that table, and D and trimming were deduced from the DNA. The sample records around 250,000 clones, around 85% of which are singletons. 6.2% of the sample lies in the top ten.

Each collaborating institution followed its own protocols to collect whole blood in K2EDTA tubes. For TCRbeta analysis, collaborators shipped samples as frozen whole blood, isolated PBMCs, or DNA extracted from either of those sample types. The chain joins TRBV5-8 to TRBJ2-3; TRBD2 might be the D gene, on 5 matching bases. This TCR was recovered from a man aged 55 to 70 with acute or convalescent COVID-19. Sequencing was performed on peripheral blood. In nucleotides, the sequence is TGTGCCAGCAGCTTCTCGGGAACCACAGATACGCAGTATTTT. Its product reads: CASSFSGTTDTQYF.